Given below is one TCR beta chain in context. The PCR was carried out with 60 Vbeta primers and 13 Jbeta primers. Sequencing used immunoSEQ multiplex PCR; TCRdb keeps in-frame clones, though not all of them. The data show 150,000 to 180,000 clones, with 70% to 80% seen just once and 3% to 4% held by the top ten. The record originates from a study of cytomegalovirus exposure and HLA in healthy donors. Study summary: Previous work identified roughly 120 million unique TCR beta sequences from roughly 180 million T cells.

The V gene's germline CDR1 is SGHRS and CDR2 YFSETQ. V lost 4 bases and J lost 7, with 23 bases in between. The CDR3 has 16 residues. Sequenced sample: PBMCs. The receptor was isolated from a woman aged 40-49 years in good health and CMV-seronegative. The chain combines TRBV5-1 with TRBJ1-1; weak D call: TRBD1 (5 bases). For the CDR3, the DNA is TGCGCCAGCAGCGATCCTTTCGGGGGGGGGAGCGATGAAGCTTTCTTT. Protein: CASSDPFGGGSDEAFF.